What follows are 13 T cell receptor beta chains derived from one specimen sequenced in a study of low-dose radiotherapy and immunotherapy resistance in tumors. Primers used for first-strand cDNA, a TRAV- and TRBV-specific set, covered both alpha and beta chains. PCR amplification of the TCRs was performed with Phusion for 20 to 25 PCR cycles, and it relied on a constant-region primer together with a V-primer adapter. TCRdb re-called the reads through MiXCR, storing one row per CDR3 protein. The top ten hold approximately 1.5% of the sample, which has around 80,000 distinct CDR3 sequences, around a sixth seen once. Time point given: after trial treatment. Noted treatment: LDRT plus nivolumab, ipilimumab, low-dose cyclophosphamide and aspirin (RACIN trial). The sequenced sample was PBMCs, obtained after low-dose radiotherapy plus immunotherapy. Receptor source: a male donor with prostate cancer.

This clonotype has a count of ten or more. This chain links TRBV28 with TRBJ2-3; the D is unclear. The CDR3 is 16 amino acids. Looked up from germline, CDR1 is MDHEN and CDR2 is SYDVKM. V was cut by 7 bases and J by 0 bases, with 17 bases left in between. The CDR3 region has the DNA TGTGCCAGCAAACCGGGTCGCGGCACTAGCACAGATACGCAGTATTTT. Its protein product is CASKPGRGTSTDTQYF.

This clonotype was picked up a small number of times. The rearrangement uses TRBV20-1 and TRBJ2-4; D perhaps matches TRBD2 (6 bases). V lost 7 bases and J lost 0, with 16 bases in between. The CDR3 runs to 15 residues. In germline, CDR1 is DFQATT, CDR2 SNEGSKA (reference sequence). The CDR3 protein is CSGSGGELAKNIQYF. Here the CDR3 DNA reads TGCAGTGGATCAGGAGGGGAACTAGCCAAAAACATTCAGTACTTC.

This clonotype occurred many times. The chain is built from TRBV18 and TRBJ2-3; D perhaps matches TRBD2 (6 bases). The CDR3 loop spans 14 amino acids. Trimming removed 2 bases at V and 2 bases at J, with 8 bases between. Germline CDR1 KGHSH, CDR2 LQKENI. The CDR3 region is CASSPGGNTDTQYF. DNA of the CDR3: TGTGCCAGCTCACCAGGGGGGAACACAGATACGCAGTATTTT.

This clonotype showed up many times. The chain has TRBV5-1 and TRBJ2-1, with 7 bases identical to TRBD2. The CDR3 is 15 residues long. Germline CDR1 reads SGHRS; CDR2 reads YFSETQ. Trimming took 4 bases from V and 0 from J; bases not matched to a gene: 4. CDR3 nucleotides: TGCGCCAGCAGCGGGGGGGGGAGCTCCTACAATGAGCAGTTCTTC. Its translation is CASSGGGSSYNEQFF.

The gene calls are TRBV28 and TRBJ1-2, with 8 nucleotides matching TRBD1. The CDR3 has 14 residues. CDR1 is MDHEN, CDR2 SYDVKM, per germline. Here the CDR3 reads CGSSLPQGVSGYTF. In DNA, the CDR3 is TGTGGCAGTAGTCTGCCACAGGGGGTGAGTGGCTACACCTTC.

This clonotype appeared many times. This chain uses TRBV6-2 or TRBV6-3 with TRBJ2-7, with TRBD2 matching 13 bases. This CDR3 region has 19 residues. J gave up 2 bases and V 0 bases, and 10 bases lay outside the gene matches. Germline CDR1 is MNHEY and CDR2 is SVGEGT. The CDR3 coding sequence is TGTGCCAGCAGTTACTCGACTTGGACTAGCGGGAGTAGGGCCTACGAGCAGTACTTC. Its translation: CASSYSTWTSGSRAYEQYF.

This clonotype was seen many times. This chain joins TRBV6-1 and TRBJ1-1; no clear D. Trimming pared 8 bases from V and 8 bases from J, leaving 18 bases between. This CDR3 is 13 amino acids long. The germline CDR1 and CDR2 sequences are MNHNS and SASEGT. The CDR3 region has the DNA TGTGCCAGCCTGCGGGTCGCGGGAGGAGAAGCTTTCTTT. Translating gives CASLRVAGGEAFF.

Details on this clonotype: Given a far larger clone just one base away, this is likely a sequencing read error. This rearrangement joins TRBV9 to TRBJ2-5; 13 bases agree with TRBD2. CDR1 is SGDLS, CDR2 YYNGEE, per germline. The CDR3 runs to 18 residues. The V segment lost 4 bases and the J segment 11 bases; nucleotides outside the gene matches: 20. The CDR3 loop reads CASSKLAGGASGHNEQYF. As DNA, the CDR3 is TGTGCCAGCAGCAAACTAGCGGGAGGGGCCTCCGGGCACAATGAGCAGTACTTC.

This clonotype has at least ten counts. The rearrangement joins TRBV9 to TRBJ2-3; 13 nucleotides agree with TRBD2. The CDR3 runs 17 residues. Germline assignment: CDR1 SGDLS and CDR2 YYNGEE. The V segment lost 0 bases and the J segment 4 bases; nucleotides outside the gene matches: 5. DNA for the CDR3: TGTGCCAGCAGCGTAGGAACTAGCGGGAGGGCCGCAGATACGCAGTATTTT. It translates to CASSVGTSGRAADTQYF. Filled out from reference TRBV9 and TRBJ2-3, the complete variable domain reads DSGVTQTPKHLITATGQRVTLRCSPRSGDLSVYWYQQSLDQGLQFLIQYYNGEERAKGNILERFSAQQFPDLHSELNLSSLELGDSALYFCASSVGTSGRAADTQYFGPGTRLTVL.

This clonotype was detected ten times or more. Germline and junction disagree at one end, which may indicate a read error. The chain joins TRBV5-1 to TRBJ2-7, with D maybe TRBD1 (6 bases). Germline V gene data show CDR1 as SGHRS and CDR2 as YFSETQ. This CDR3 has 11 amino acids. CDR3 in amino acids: CASRGSYEQYF. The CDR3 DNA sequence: TGTGCCAGCAGGGGCTCCTACGAGCAGTACTTC.

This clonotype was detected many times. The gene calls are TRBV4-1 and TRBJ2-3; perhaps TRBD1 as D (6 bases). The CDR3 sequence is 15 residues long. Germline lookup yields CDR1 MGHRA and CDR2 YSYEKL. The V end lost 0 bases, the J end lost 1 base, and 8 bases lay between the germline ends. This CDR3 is CASSQDRGGTDTQYF. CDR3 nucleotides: TGCGCCAGCAGCCAAGACAGGGGCGGCACAGATACGCAGTATTTT.

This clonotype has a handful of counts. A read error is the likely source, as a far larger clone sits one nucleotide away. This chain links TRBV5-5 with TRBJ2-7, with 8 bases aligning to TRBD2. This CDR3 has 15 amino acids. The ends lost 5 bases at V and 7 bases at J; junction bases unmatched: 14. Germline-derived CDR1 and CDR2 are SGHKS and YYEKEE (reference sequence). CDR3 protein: CASSTGRGARNEQYF. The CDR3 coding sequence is TGTGCCAGCAGTACCGGGCGGGGGGCGCGCAATGAGCAGTACTTC.

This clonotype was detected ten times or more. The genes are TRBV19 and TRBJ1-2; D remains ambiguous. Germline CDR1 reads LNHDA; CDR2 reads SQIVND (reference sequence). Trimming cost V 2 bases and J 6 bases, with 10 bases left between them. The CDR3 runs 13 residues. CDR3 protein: CASSILGQNGYTF. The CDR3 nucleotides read TGTGCCAGTAGTATATTAGGGCAAAATGGCTACACCTTC.